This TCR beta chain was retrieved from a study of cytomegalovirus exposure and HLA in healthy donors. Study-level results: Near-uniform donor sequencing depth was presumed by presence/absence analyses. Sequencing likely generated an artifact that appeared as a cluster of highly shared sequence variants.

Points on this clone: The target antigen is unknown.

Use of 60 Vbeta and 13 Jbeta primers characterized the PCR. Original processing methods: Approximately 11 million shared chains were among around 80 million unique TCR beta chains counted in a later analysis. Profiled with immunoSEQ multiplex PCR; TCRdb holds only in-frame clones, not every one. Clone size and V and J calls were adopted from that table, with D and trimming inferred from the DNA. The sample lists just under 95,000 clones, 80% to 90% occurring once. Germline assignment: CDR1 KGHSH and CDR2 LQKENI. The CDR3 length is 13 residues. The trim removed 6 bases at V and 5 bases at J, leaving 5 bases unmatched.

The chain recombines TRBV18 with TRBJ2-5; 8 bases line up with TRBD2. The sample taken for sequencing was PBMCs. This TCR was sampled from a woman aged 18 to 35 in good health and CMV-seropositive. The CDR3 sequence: CASSIAGPETQYF. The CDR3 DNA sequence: TGTGCCAGCTCTATAGCGGGACCTGAGACCCAGTACTTC.